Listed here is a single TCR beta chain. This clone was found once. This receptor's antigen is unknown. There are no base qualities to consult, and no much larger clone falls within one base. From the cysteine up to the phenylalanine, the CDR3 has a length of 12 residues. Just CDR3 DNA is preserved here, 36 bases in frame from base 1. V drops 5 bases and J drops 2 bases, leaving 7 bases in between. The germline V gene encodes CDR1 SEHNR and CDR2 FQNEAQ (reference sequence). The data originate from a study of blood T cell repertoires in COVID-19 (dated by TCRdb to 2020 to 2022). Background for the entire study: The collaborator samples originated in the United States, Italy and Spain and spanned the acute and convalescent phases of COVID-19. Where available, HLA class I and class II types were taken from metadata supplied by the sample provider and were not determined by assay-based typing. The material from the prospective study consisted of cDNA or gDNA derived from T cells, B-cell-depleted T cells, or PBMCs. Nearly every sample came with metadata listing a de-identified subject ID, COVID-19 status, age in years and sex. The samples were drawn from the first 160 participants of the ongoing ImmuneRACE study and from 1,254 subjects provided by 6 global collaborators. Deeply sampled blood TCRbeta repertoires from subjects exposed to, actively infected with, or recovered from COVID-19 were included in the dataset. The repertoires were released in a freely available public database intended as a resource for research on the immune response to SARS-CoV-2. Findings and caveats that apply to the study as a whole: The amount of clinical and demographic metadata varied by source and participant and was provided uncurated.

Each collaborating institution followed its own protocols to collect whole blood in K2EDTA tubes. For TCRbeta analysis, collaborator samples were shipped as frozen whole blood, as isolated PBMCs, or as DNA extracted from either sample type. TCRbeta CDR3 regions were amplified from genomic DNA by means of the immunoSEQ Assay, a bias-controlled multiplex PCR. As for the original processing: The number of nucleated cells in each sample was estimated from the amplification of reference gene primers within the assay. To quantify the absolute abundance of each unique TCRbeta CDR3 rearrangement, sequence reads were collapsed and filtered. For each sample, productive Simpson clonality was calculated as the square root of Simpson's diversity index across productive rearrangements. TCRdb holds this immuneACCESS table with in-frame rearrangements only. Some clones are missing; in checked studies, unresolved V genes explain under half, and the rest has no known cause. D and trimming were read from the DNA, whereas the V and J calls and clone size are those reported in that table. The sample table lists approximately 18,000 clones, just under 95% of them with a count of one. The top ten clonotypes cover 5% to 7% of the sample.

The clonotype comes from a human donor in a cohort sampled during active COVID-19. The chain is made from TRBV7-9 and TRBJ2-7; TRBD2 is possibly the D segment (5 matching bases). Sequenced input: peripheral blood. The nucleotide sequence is TGTGCCAGCAGCCGGAGGCCCTACGAGCAGTACTTC. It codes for CASSRRPYEQYF.